This TCR beta chain originates from a study of beta chain features in type 1 diabetes. Expressed TCRB transcripts were sequenced after all isolated RNA was converted to cDNA. Profiled with immunoSEQ multiplex PCR; TCRdb holds only in-frame clones, not every one. The table lists hundreds of thousands of clones, 15% to 19% of them singletons. This clone was seen a few times. As yet, its antigen is unknown. The CDR3 extends over 18 amino acids. CDR1 MGHDK and CDR2 SYGVNS come from the germline V gene. The V and J ends lost 4 bases and 1 base respectively, with 22 bases between them. Study outcomes and limitations: Any PCR bias toward short templates would affect both groups alike.

The sample was naive CD4+ T cells from blood. The chain uses TRBV25-1 and TRBJ1-2; possible D gene TRBD1, 5 bases. The source of this sequence is a man aged 18 to 30 in good health. The CDR3 loop reads CASSGNMGEGWNNYGYTF. The CDR3 DNA reads TGTGCCAGCAGTGGAAACATGGGAGAGGGGTGGAATAACTATGGCTACACCTTC.